This record concerns one T cell receptor (beta chain) sequence. Original data processing: It was from reference gene primer amplification that nucleated cell counts were estimated. Produced via immunoSEQ multiplex PCR; TCRdb's table is partial and in-frame only. The DNA gave D and trimming, while V, J and clone size come from that table. Among nearly 45,000 clones listed, around 85% were seen once. The data belong to a study of blood T cell repertoires in COVID-19. Study in general: Whether acute or convalescent, the COVID-19 samples came from the United States, Italy and Spain. The analysed material was cDNA or gDNA that came from T cells, B-cell-depleted T cells, or PBMCs.

The CDR3 has 19 amino acids. The germline V gene has CDR1 KGHSH and CDR2 LQKENI. Between the trimmed V and J ends, which lost 3 bases and 1 base, there was a span of 22 bases. Source material: peripheral blood. This TCR was sampled from a woman older than 75 with acute or convalescent COVID-19. This sequence joins TRBV18 and TRBJ2-1, with D perhaps matching TRBD1 (7 bases). The CDR3 sequence: CASSPSPQGGVRSYNEQFF. Written as DNA, the CDR3 is TGTGCCAGCTCACCTTCGCCCCAGGGGGGAGTGAGATCCTACAATGAGCAGTTCTTC.